This T cell receptor beta chain was recorded in a study of blood T cell repertoires in COVID-19. Study-wide context: Collection of acute and convalescent COVID-19 samples took place in the United States, Italy and Spain. Nucleic acid was either cDNA or gDNA, and it came from T cells, B-cell-depleted T cells, or PBMCs.

CDR3 size: 13 residues. V lost 7 bases and J lost 2, with 10 bases in between. Germline lookup yields CDR1 SNHLY and CDR2 FYNNEI. Repertoires were generated with immunoSEQ multiplex PCR, while TCRdb's copy carries only in-frame clones and drops some. The data contain approximately 170,000 clones, about four fifths of them singletons. The sequence was collected from a woman aged 70-85 years with COVID-19, enrolled during active disease. Sequenced material: peripheral blood. V and J are TRBV2 and TRBJ2-3; tentatively, D is TRBD1 (5 bases). The CDR3 DNA reads as TGTGCCAGCAACCCAGGGTACACAGATACGCAGTATTTT. As protein: CASNPGYTDTQYF.